The present T cell receptor (beta chain) was sequenced within a study of T cells after yellow fever vaccination. The CDR3 contains 14 residues. Trimming removed 7 bases at V and 2 bases at J, with 13 bases between. Germline CDR1 and CDR2: MNHEY and SVGAGI. The authors made TCR cDNA by 5'RACE template switching, adding a universal primer site and UMIs. TCRdb itself ran the 5' RACE reads through MiXCR, one entry per CDR3 protein. The sample includes about 150,000 distinct CDR3 sequences, about 6.9% of them seen just once. Study-level results: The booster saw the reappearance of most primary-vaccination clones (approximately 97% CD4, about 88% CD8).

Of note for this clonotype: Its target is unknown.

The sequenced sample was CD4+ T cells sorted from PBMCs, obtained 10 days after the yellow fever booster vaccination. The TCR sequence derives from a man aged 30 to 45 who received the YFV17D yellow fever vaccine. The chain has TRBV6-5 and TRBJ2-3; TRBD1 might be the D (6 bases). CDR3 DNA: TGTGCCAGCATCCCAGGGGACCTCACAGATACGCAGTATTTT. This codes for CASIPGDLTDTQYF.